The T cell receptor (beta chain) under discussion was sequenced for a study of blood T cell repertoires in COVID-19. Study information: Collection of acute and convalescent COVID-19 samples took place in the United States, Italy and Spain. PBMCs, B-cell-depleted T cells, or T cells provided the cDNA or gDNA that made up the material.

Authors' processing steps: The assay estimated nucleated cells by amplifying reference gene primers. Clones were read by immunoSEQ multiplex PCR, and TCRdb kept only the in-frame ones, dropping some. V and J calls and clone size come straight from that table; D and trimming were deduced from the DNA. Of some 150,000 clones detected, 70% to 90% appear once; the ten largest clones hold about 3.2%. Germline V gene data show CDR1 as MGHRA and CDR2 as YSYEKL. CDR3 length: 16 amino acids. Trimming took 2 bases from V and 6 from J, leaving 16 bases between them. The chain recombines TRBV4-1 with TRBJ2-2, with D tentatively TRBD1 (6 bases). The clonotype was recovered from a woman in her forties with active or convalescent COVID-19. Sequenced input: peripheral blood. The CDR3 reads CASSQLMGAQAGELFF. DNA for the CDR3: TGCGCCAGCAGCCAACTTATGGGGGCGCAGGCCGGGGAGCTGTTTTTT.